The 32 T cell receptor beta chains presented below share a single source sample, sequenced in a study of blood T cells in healthy people across ages (dated by TCRdb to between 2015 and 2017). Receptor libraries were prepared by 5' RACE. Sequencing instrument: Illumina HiSeq 2500. A second PCR of about 7 to 12 cycles was run with a J-beta primer mix and a sample-barcoded 5' primer. In TCRdb, the public reads were trimmed at Q25 with fastp and aligned with MiXCR, with productive beta chains retained. Rows matching on CDR3 protein sequence are summarized as one entry with the most common DNA and genes. The sample table contains about 1.1 million distinct CDR3 sequences; only one count was recorded for less than 45% of them. The ten largest make up around 13% of the sample. The sample was blood. The receptor set was obtained from a man aged 18-30 years in good health.

The chain uses TRBV11-1 and TRBJ2-1; maybe TRBD1 (6 bases). CDR3 length: 14 residues. Germline CDR1 is SGHAT and CDR2 is FQDESV (reference sequence). Between the trimmed V and J ends, which lost 4 bases and 9 bases, there was a span of 16 bases. CDR3 nucleotides: TGTGCCAGCAGCTATAAAACAGGGAGTGGTGAGCAGTTCTTC. Translated, it gives CASSYKTGSGEQFF.

This clonotype was picked up a small number of times. J is TRBJ2-3 and V is TRBV20-1; either TRBD1 or TRBD2 may fit D (6 bases each). V dropped 5 bases and J dropped 2 bases, with 14 bases sitting between them. Germline V lookup: CDR1 DFQATT, CDR2 SNEGSKA (reference sequence). The CDR3 extends over 14 amino acids. The CDR3 spells CSASRGGDTDTQYF. The CDR3 DNA is TGCAGTGCTTCCAGGGGCGGGGACACAGATACGCAGTATTTT.

This clonotype has only a few counts. The chain uses TRBV20-1 and TRBJ2-3, with D maybe TRBD2 (6 bases). V lost 0 bases to trimming and J lost 2 bases, with 9 bases between them. The CDR3 extends over 14 amino acids. Germline assignment: CDR1 DFQATT and CDR2 SNEGSKA (reference sequence). The CDR3 region is CSARDSGATDTQYF. The DNA for the CDR3 is TGCAGTGCTAGAGATAGCGGCGCCACAGATACGCAGTATTTT.

The gene calls are TRBV5-1 and TRBJ2-1, with D possibly TRBD2 on 6 matching bases. Trimming took off 2 bases at V and 2 bases at J, with 11 bases between the two ends. The CDR3 is 15 amino acids. CDR1 SGHRS and CDR2 YFSETQ come from the germline V gene. The chain's CDR3 is CASSFQGGAYNEQFF. CDR3 in DNA: TGCGCCAGCAGCTTTCAGGGAGGCGCCTACAATGAGCAGTTCTTC. The variable domain in full, with the rest retrieved from reference TRBV5-1 and TRBJ2-1, is KAGVTQTPRYLIKTRGQQVTLSCSPISGHRSVSWYQQTPGQGLQFLFEYFSETQRNKGNFPGRFSGRQFSNSRSEMNVSTLELGDSALYLCASSFQGGAYNEQFFGPGTRLTVL.

The chain is built from TRBV20-1 and TRBJ2-1; 9 nucleotides align to TRBD2. Germline values: CDR1 DFQATT, CDR2 SNEGSKA (reference sequence). This CDR3 has 15 amino acids. Trimming took 2 bases from V and 3 from J; bases not matched to a gene: 5. This CDR3 is CSARYLAGVYNEQFF. In DNA, the CDR3 is TGCAGTGCTAGATACTTAGCGGGGGTCTACAATGAGCAGTTCTTC.

The rearrangement uses TRBV14 and TRBJ2-1; no clear D. The CDR3 is 17 residues long. V gave up 1 base and J gave up 2 bases, with 15 bases separating them. Germline CDR1 reads SGHDN; CDR2 reads FVKESK. The CDR3 region is CASSQAPGHYTYNEQFF. The CDR3 nucleotides read TGTGCCAGCAGCCAAGCGCCGGGCCATTATACCTACAATGAGCAGTTCTTC.

On this clonotype: Germline is not matched at one junction end, which may reflect a read error. This chain uses TRBV20-1 with TRBJ2-1; D is possibly TRBD1 (7 bases). The CDR3 sequence is 14 residues long. Per germline, CDR1 DFQATT and CDR2 SNEGSKA (reference sequence). Here the CDR3 reads CCASRGAGYNEQFF. The CDR3 DNA sequence: TGCTGTGCTAGCAGGGGGGCCGGGTACAATGAGCAGTTCTTC.

For this clonotype: A much bigger clone sits one base away, suggesting this may be a read error. V is TRBV10-3 and J is TRBJ2-5, with D possibly being TRBD2 (7 bases). Germline lookup yields CDR1 ENHRY and CDR2 SYGVKD. V was trimmed by 3 bases and J by 11 bases, leaving 16 bases between them. This CDR3 is built from 13 residues. CDR3 sequence reads: CAISDSGDNEQYF. The CDR3 DNA is TGTGCCATCAGTGACAGCGGGGACAATGAGCAGTACTTC.

This chain uses TRBV20-1 with TRBJ1-5, with D perhaps TRBD1 (5 bases). This CDR3 contains 15 residues. Germline CDR1 and CDR2: DFQATT and SNEGSKA (reference sequence). Between the trimmed V and J ends, which lost 3 bases and 2 bases, there was a span of 14 bases. CDR3 sequence (DNA): TGCAGTGCTAGGCCCGGGGCGGTTGGCAATCAGCCCCAGCATTTT. It specifies CSARPGAVGNQPQHF.

This clonotype has a single count. The chain links TRBV12-3 or TRBV12-4 to TRBJ1-5; the D gene is possibly TRBD1 (6 bases). The CDR3 loop spans 18 amino acids. The germline V and J ends were trimmed by 7 bases and 0 bases, with 22 bases remaining between them. The CDR3 DNA reads as TGTGCCAGCACCTTTACATGGGGGCCCTTCTATAGCAATCAGCCCCAGCATTTT. Amino acid sequence: CASTFTWGPFYSNQPQHF.

In this sample, this clonotype turned up a few times. One junction end disagrees with the germline gene, perhaps due to a read error. The chain has TRBV10-3 and TRBJ2-3; TRBD2 aligns across 10 bases. This CDR3 is 12 amino acids long. CDR1 is ENHRY, CDR2 SYGVKD, per germline. The CDR3 reads CAVSEREGTQYF. In DNA form, the CDR3 reads TGTGCCGTCAGTGAGCGGGAGGGTACGCAGTATTTT.

This clonotype occurred a few times. DNA for the CDR3: TGTGCCACCACCATATCGAGGGGGCTGAGTCAGCCCCAGCATTTT. Amino acid sequence: CATTISRGLSQPQHF. The chain uses TRBV15 and TRBJ1-5; 7 bases map to TRBD1. This CDR3 region has 15 residues. Germline V gene data show CDR1 as LNHNV and CDR2 as YYDKDF (reference sequence). Trimming at V came to 7 bases and at J to 6 bases, leaving 12 bases not matched to a gene.

The chain links TRBV5-1 to TRBJ1-1; a possible D gene is TRBD1 (5 bases). CDR1 is SGHRS, CDR2 YFSETQ, per germline. The CDR3 length is 14 residues. Trimming took 1 base from V and 5 from J, leaving 12 bases between them. The CDR3 is CASSLNPGGTEAFF. The CDR3 DNA reads as TGCGCCAGCAGCTTGAACCCCGGGGGGACTGAAGCTTTCTTT. Based on the CDR3 plus reference TRBV5-1 and TRBJ1-1, the full variable domain is KAGVTQTPRYLIKTRGQQVTLSCSPISGHRSVSWYQQTPGQGLQFLFEYFSETQRNKGNFPGRFSGRQFSNSRSEMNVSTLELGDSALYLCASSLNPGGTEAFFGQGTRLTVV.

This clonotype has more than one count but fewer than ten. The chain employs TRBV27 and TRBJ2-3, with D perhaps TRBD2 (6 bases). CDR3 length: 13 residues. Trimming stripped 3 bases from V and 6 bases from J, with 10 bases between. Germline V CDR1 and CDR2: MNHEY, SMNVEV (reference sequence). CDR3 DNA: TGTGCCAGCAGTTTTCGGGAGTGGGATACGCAGTATTTT. This gives the protein CASSFREWDTQYF.

The chain joins TRBV12-3 or TRBV12-4 to TRBJ2-1; D uncertain. Trimming removed 10 bases at V and 6 bases at J, with 10 bases between. The CDR3 is 11 residues long. The CDR3 here is CANRLGNEQFF. The CDR3 bases are TGTGCCAACCGGCTCGGCAATGAGCAGTTCTTC.

This clonotype has just a few counts. The V gene is TRBV29-1, the J gene TRBJ1-4, with D hard to call. CDR1 SQVTM and CDR2 ANQGSEA come from the germline V gene. Trimming removed 5 bases from V and 2 bases from J, with 9 bases in between. The CDR3 totals 13 residues. The CDR3 loop is CSVSIPTNEKLFF. The DNA for the CDR3 is TGCAGCGTTTCTATCCCGACTAATGAAAAACTGTTTTTT.

The chain combines TRBV4-3 with TRBJ2-7; D might be TRBD1 (5 bases). The germline CDR1 and CDR2 sequences are LGHNA and YSLEER. CDR3 size: 15 residues. Trimming shortened V by 0 bases and J by 7 bases, and 16 bases separated the two germline ends. The CDR3 DNA is TGCGCCAGCAGCCAAGACGGCTATTCGGACAATGAGCAGTACTTC. Translated: CASSQDGYSDNEQYF.

This chain connects TRBV29-1 to TRBJ2-1, with TRBD1 identical over 8 bases. This CDR3 spans 14 amino acids. In germline, CDR1 is SQVTM, CDR2 ANQGSEA. J was trimmed by 7 bases and V by 5 bases; bases with no gene match: 10. The CDR3 spells CSVSSGGGRNEQFF. The CDR3, as DNA: TGCAGCGTTTCGTCAGGGGGCGGTCGTAATGAGCAGTTCTTC.

There are many counts of this clonotype. A read error may produce the germline difference seen at one junction end. The CDR3 DNA is TGCGCCAGCAGCCTGTGGGACACTGAAGCTTTCTTT. Its translation: CASSLWDTEAFF. The genes are TRBV12-3 or TRBV12-4 and TRBJ1-1; no reliable D call. The CDR3 spans 12 residues.

This clonotype was counted at least ten times. The chain carries TRBV10-3 and TRBJ2-1; 8 bases map to TRBD2. The germline gives CDR1 ENHRY, CDR2 SYGVKD. CDR3 length equals 15 residues. Trimming removed 6 bases from V and 2 bases from J; junction bases left unmatched: 6. The CDR3 protein is CAISRIAGPYNEQFF. The CDR3 coding sequence is TGTGCCATCAGCCGTATAGCGGGGCCCTACAATGAGCAGTTCTTC.

The chain joins TRBV5-1 to TRBJ1-1; 7 positions match TRBD1. J lost 1 base, V lost 4 bases, and 7 bases had no gene match. CDR1 and CDR2 from the germline V gene are SGHRS and YFSETQ. The CDR3 runs to 15 residues. The CDR3 DNA reads as TGCGCCAGCAGCCCCTCGACAGGGAAGAACACTGAAGCTTTCTTT. This codes for CASSPSTGKNTEAFF.

The genes are TRBV2 and TRBJ2-2; the D gene is possibly TRBD1 (6 bases). The CDR3 is 16 residues long. CDR1 and CDR2 from the germline V gene are SNHLY and FYNNEI. The ends were cut back, 3 bases at V and 1 base at J, with 12 bases in the middle. In DNA, the CDR3 is TGTGCCAGCAGTGAGCGACAGGTTATGAACACCGGGGAGCTGTTTTTT. Its protein product is CASSERQVMNTGELFF.

There are a few counts of this clonotype. The V call is TRBV20-1, the J call TRBJ1-5; TRBD1 matches at 9 bases. V lost 6 bases to trimming and J lost 4 bases; unmatched junction nucleotides: 4. The V gene's germline CDR1 is DFQATT and CDR2 SNEGSKA (reference sequence). CDR3 length: 13 residues. The CDR3 loop reads CSALDRGNQPQHF. The CDR3 DNA is TGCAGTGCACTCGACAGGGGGAATCAGCCCCAGCATTTT.

The chain couples TRBV12-3 or TRBV12-4 to TRBJ1-6, with D unclear. Trimming took 4 bases from V and 1 from J, leaving 5 bases between them. The CDR3 length is 14 residues. As DNA, the CDR3 is TGTGCCAGCAGTTACGATTCCTATAATTCACCCCTCCACTTT. Its protein is CASSYDSYNSPLHF.

CDR3 amino acids: CASSQVSSGGTDTQYF. CDR3 DNA sequence: TGTGCCAGCAGCCAAGTATCTAGCGGGGGAACAGATACGCAGTATTTT. This chain connects TRBV4-2 to TRBJ2-3; 10 positions agree with TRBD2. The junction had 4 bases not matched to a gene; V was cut back by 1 base and J by 3 bases. Germline CDR1 and CDR2: LGHNA and YNFKEQ. This CDR3 region has 16 residues.

This clonotype has a handful of counts. V usage is TRBV12-3 or TRBV12-4 and J usage is TRBJ1-1; TRBD1 is a possible D gene (5 bases). The CDR3 sequence is 13 residues long. The V and J ends lost 7 bases and 0 bases respectively, with 9 bases between them. The DNA of the CDR3 is TGTGCCAGCATGGGGGTCATGAACACTGAAGCTTTCTTT. Translation: CASMGVMNTEAFF.

The chain employs TRBV7-2 and TRBJ2-7; a possible D gene is TRBD2 (5 bases). From germline, CDR1 is SGHTA and CDR2 FQGNSA. The CDR3 covers 16 residues. The V gene lost 1 base and the J gene lost 2 bases, with 15 bases spanning the gap. The CDR3 sequence is CASSLGTPVYPYEQYF. The CDR3 DNA is TGTGCCAGCAGCTTAGGGACTCCCGTTTACCCCTACGAGCAGTACTTC. The full variable domain, its missing parts supplied by reference TRBV7-2 and TRBJ2-7, is GAGVSQSPSNKVTEKGKDVELRCDPISGHTALYWYRQSLGQGLEFLIYFQGNSAPDKSGLPSDRFSAERTGGSVSTLTIQRTQQEDSAVYLCASSLGTPVYPYEQYFGPGTRLTVT.

This chain connects TRBV15 to TRBJ1-6; D ambiguous. Germline CDR1 LNHNV, CDR2 YYDKDF (reference sequence). The CDR3 spans 13 residues. Trimming cost V 6 bases and J 5 bases, with 8 bases left between them. The CDR3 nucleotides are TGTGCCACCAGTCCAGACAATAATTCACCCCTCCACTTT. Its protein product is CATSPDNNSPLHF.

The gene calls are TRBV7-6 and TRBJ1-4; a weak D match, TRBD1 (5 bases). Germline V gene lookup returns CDR1 SGHVS and CDR2 FNYEAQ. V lost 3 bases and J 7 bases, leaving 15 bases between the germline ends. This CDR3 has 15 residues. In DNA, the CDR3 is TGTGCCAGCAGCTTGGCGCCGGGGCCCCCTGAAAAACTGTTTTTT. It codes for CASSLAPGPPEKLFF.

This CDR3 reads CASRKDRVDNDEAFF. CDR3 nucleotide sequence: TGTGCCAGCAGGAAAGACAGGGTCGACAATGATGAAGCTTTCTTT. The V call is TRBV28, the J call TRBJ1-1; the match to TRBD1 covers 7 bases. The length of the CDR3 is 15 residues. Germline trimming cut 6 bases from V and 7 bases from J; bases unmatched to any gene: 14. The germline V gene has CDR1 MDHEN and CDR2 SYDVKM.

This clonotype showed up just once. The chain couples TRBV4-1 to TRBJ1-5; D perhaps matches TRBD1 (5 bases). Germline V gene sequence: CDR1 MGHRA, CDR2 YSYEKL. CDR3 length: 17 amino acids. V lost 2 bases, J lost 7 bases, and 21 bases lay in between. For the CDR3, the DNA is TGCGCCAGCAGCCAAAGATGGGACGTTCGTCAAGGACAGCCCCAGCATTTT. Amino acids: CASSQRWDVRQGQPQHF.

The chain carries TRBV29-1 and TRBJ1-1; D remains ambiguous. The germline V gene encodes CDR1 SQVTM and CDR2 ANQGSEA. This CDR3 contains 11 residues. Between the trimmed V and J ends, which lost 0 bases and 8 bases, there was a span of 7 bases. CDR3 in DNA: TGCAGCGTTGAAGAATTGGGGGAAGCTTTCTTT. Encoded protein: CSVEELGEAFF.